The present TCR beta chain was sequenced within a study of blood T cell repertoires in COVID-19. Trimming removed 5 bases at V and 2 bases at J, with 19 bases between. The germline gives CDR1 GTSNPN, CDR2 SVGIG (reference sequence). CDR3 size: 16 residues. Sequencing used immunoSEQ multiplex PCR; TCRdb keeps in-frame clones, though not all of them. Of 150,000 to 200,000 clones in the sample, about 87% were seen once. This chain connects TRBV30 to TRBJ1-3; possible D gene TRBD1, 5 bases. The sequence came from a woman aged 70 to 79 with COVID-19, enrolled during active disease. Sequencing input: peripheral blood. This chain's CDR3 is CAWDKQELVPGNTIYF. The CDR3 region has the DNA TGTGCCTGGGACAAACAGGAACTGGTCCCTGGAAACACCATATATTTT.